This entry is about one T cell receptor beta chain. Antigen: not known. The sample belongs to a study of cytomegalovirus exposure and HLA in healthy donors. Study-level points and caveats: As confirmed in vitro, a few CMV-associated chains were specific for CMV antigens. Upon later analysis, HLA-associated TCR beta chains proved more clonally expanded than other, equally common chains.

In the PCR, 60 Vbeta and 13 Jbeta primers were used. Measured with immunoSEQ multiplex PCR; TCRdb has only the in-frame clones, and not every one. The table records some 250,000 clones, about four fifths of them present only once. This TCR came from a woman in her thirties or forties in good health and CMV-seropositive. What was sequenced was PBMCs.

CDR3 protein: CASSTWGREVGYTF. CDR3 bases: TGCGCCAGCAGCACGTGGGGCAGGGAAGTTGGCTACACCTTC. This chain connects TRBV5-1 to TRBJ1-2; a weak D match, TRBD1 (5 bases). The V end lost 4 bases, the J end lost 7 bases, and 17 bases lay between the germline ends. CDR1 and CDR2 (germline): SGHRS, YFSETQ. This CDR3 spans 14 amino acids.